This TCR beta chain was captured in a study of T cell responses to AZD1222 COVID-19 vaccine (TCRdb year 2021). Broadly, across the study: TCR sequencing covered over 230 trial participants: 207 given two doses of AZD1222 and 26 given two doses of MenACWY control vaccine. Trial participants were enrolled by age into 18-55, 56-69 and 70-plus year subgroups, with around 140, 26 and 57 TCR-sequenced participants respectively. Results and caveats for the whole study, not just this receptor: A significant rise in spike-specific TCR breadth and depth was observed after two AZD1222 doses relative to day 0 and relative to MenACWY recipients. In the small 56-69-year group, the increase in depth fell short of significance, most likely because of low power. No day 14 peak-response samples were available, so repertoires were characterized only after the peak T cell response. Epitopes outside the regions mutated in the B.1.351 and B.1.1.7 variants were reportedly recognized by nearly half of the unique spike-specific TCRs. The vaccine-associated CD4 TCRs covered the entire spike protein, and the dominant responses fell in regions 160-218 and 743-854. Participants were mostly white British and included more females than males, and it was suggested by the authors that clonal diversity may have been underestimated. Conclusions about previously exposed vaccinees were limited because only six AZD1222 recipients were SARS-CoV-2 seropositive at baseline.

The CDR3 regions of human TCRbeta chains were analyzed by immunosequencing. Regarding the original processing steps: Repertoire TCRs were checked for matches against a reference library of SARS-CoV-2-specific TCRs that had been generated using the MIRA antigen-specificity platform. Breadth was defined as the fraction of unique TCRs that were SARS-CoV-2-associated, and depth was defined as the fraction of total T cells that were SARS-CoV-2-associated. Using the MIRA data, each spike-specific TCR was assigned both to the spike region to which the TCR was reactive and to a CD4 or CD8 class. Log10-transformed breadth and depth values were compared by one-way ANOVA with Sidak's multiple comparisons tests. TCRdb took this table from immuneACCESS and kept in-frame rearrangements with V and J called. Such tables lack part of the clones; where checked against another copy, unresolved V genes explain under half of the gap, and the rest is unexplained. The V and J calls and clone size come from that table; D and trimming were worked out from the DNA. This sample lists some 130,000 clones; approximately 92% were detected once. The ten top clones hold approximately 6.5% of the sample.

A word on this clone: Its antigen is not yet known. Nothing much larger sits one base from this clone, and base qualities are not available.

As encoded in the germline V gene (reference sequence), CDR1 is LNHDA while CDR2 is SQIVND. The CDR3 contains 15 residues, cysteine and phenylalanine counted. Just CDR3 DNA is preserved here, 45 bases in frame from base 1. Ends trimmed: V by 3 bases, J by 2 bases; bases unmatched to a gene: 2. The time point tag for this specimen amounts to: about 28 days (+/-7) after the second vaccine dose. AZD1222 recipients with second doses at about 4 weeks or about 12 weeks were pooled, because spike-specific TCR depth and breadth did not differ between schedules. Samples from vaccinated people were obtained from the UK trials COV001 and COV002, which included a single-blind randomized controlled phase 2/3 trial of AZD1222 (ChAdOx1 nCoV-19) in healthy adults. Trial participant PBMC samples were collected at day 0 and day 28 after the second dose for TCRbeta chain sequencing.

The chain employs TRBV19 and TRBJ1-5, with 9 bases in between that match TRBD1. The sample in question was peripheral blood, obtained 28 days after the second AZD1222 dose. The sequence derives from an adult who received the AZD1222 COVID-19 vaccine. The DNA reads TGTGCCAGTAGTATCACAGGGGGCCGCAATCAGCCCCAGCATTTT. Its coded protein is CASSITGGRNQPQHF. The full variable domain, with segments outside the CDR3 supplied by the reference TRBV19 and TRBJ1-5 proteins, appears as DGGITQSPKYLFRKEGQNVTLSCEQNLNHDAMYWYRQDPGQGLRLIYYSQIVNDFQKGDIAEGYSVSREKKESFPLTVTSAQKNPTAFYLCASSITGGRNQPQHFGDGTRLSIL.